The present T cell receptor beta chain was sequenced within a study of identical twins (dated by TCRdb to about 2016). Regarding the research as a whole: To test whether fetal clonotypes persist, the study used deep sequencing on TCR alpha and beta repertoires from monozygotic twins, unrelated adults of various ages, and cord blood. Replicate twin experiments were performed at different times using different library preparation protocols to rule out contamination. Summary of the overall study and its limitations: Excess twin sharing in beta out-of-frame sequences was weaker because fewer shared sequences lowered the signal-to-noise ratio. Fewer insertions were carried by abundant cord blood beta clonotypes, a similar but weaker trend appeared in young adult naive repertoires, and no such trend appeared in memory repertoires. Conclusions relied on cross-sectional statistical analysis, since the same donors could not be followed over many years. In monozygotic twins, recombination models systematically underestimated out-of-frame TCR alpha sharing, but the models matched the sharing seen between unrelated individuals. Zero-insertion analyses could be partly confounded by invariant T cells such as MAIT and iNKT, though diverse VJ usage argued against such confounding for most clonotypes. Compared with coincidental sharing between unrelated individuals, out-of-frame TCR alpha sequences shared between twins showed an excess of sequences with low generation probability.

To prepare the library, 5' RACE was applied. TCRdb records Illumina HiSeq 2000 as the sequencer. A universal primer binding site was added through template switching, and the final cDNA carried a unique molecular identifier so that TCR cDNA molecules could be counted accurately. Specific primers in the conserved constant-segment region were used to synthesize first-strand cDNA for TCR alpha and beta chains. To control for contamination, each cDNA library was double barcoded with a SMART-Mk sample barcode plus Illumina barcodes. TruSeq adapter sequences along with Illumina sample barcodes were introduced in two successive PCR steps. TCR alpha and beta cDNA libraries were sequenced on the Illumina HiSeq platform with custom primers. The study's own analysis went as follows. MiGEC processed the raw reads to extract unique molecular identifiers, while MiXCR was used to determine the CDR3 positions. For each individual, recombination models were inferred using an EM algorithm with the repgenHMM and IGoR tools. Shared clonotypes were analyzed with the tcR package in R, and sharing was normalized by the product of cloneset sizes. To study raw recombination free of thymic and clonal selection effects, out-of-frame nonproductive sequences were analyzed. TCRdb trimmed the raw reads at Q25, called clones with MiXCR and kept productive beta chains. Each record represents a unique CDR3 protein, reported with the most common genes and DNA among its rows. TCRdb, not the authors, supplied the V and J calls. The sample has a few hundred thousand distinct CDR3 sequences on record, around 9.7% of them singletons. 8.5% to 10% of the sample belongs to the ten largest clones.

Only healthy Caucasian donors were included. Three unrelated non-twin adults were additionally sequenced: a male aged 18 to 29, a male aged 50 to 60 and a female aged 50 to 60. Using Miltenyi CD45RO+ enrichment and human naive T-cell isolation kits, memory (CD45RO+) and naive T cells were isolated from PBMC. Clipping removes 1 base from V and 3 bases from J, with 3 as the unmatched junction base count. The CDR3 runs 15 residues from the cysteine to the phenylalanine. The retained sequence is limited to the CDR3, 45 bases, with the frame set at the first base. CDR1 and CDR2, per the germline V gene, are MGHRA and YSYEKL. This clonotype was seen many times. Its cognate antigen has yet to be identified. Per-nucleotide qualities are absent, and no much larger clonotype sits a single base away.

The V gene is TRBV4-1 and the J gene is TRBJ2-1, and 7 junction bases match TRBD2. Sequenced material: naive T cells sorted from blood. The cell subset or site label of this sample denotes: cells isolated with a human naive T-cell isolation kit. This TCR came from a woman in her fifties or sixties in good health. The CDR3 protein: CASSQGTGGYNEQFF. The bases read TGCGCCAGCAGCCAAGGGACGGGAGGCTACAATGAGCAGTTCTTC.